This TCR beta chain was retrieved from a study of control samples from healthy donors and cancer patients. Some clones are missing from TCRdb's copy, which holds only in-frame ones; the method was immunoSEQ multiplex PCR. The sample gives roughly 400,000 clones, about nine tenths of which show up once; 6% to 7% is in the top ten. V was clipped by 2 bases and J by 6 bases, with 15 bases between them. Germline assignment: CDR1 MNHNY and CDR2 SVGAGI (reference sequence). This CDR3 is 15 amino acids long. The receptor was derived from a man aged 35 to 55 with head and neck cancer. This chain uses TRBV6-6 with TRBJ2-3, with TRBD1 as a possible D gene (6 bases). Source material: PBMCs. CDR3 DNA sequence: TGTGCCAGCAGTTACCAAGGACAGCCAGGGGATACGCAGTATTTT. This gives the protein CASSYQGQPGDTQYF.